Following are 26 T cell receptor beta chains from one sample sequenced in a study of blood T cell repertoires in COVID-19 (dated by TCRdb to about 2020). The method behind the library was the immunoSEQ multiplex PCR assay. The clones in this table, taken by TCRdb from immuneACCESS, are in-frame only. Not every clone is retained; where verified, under half of the shortfall comes from an unresolved V gene, and the cause of the rest is unknown. The sample has 150,000 to 180,000 clones on record, roughly four fifths of them singletons. The top ten clones comprise more than 3% of the sample. The sample comprised peripheral blood. Receptor source: a woman over 75 with acute or convalescent COVID-19.

The chain combines TRBV14 with TRBJ1-1; D is possibly TRBD1 (5 bases). The V gene lost 3 bases and the J gene lost 3 bases, with 20 bases spanning the gap. The CDR3 consists of 17 residues. Germline-derived CDR1 and CDR2 are SGHDN and FVKESK. The CDR3 bases are TGTGCCAGCAGCCAGGAAACAGGTCCTCTTATTTACACTGAAGCTTTCTTT. Translated: CASSQETGPLIYTEAFF. The full variable domain, with the rest looked up from reference TRBV14 and TRBJ1-1, is EAGVTQFPSHSVIEKGQTVTLRCDPISGHDNLYWYRRVMGKEIKFLLHFVKESKQDESGMPNNRFLAERTGGTYSTLKVQPAELEDSGVYFCASSQETGPLIYTEAFFGQGTRLTVV.

This clone showed up just a few times. The chain employs TRBV29-1 and TRBJ1-2, with 7 bases lining up with TRBD1. The CDR3 has 14 amino acids. Per germline, CDR1 SQVTM and CDR2 ANQGSEA. After removal of 6 bases from V and 0 bases from J, the junction contained 7 bases not matched to a gene. CDR3 protein: CSVARQGPNYGYTF. The CDR3 nucleotides are TGCAGCGTCGCTAGACAGGGCCCTAACTATGGCTACACCTTC.

The chain joins TRBV30 to TRBJ1-1; D gene uncertain. Germline V lookup: CDR1 GTSNPN, CDR2 SVGIG (reference sequence). The germline V and J ends were trimmed by 4 bases and 3 bases, with 15 bases remaining between them. The CDR3 covers 14 residues. CDR3 DNA: TGTGCCTGGACGCGGGTTGAGGGATACACTGAAGCTTTCTTT. Translating gives CAWTRVEGYTEAFF.

A few counts support this clone. The chain employs TRBV6-2 or TRBV6-3 and TRBJ1-2; D not certain. The CDR3 runs 12 residues. CDR1 and CDR2 from the germline V gene are MNHEY and SVGEGT. V dropped 3 bases and J dropped 8 bases, with 10 bases sitting between them. The DNA for the CDR3 is TGTGCCAGCAGTTATTGGGCGAGAGGCTACACCTTC. This encodes CASSYWARGYTF.

V usage is TRBV15 and J usage is TRBJ2-1; the match to TRBD2 covers 9 bases. This CDR3 has 13 residues. V lost 8 bases and J lost 6; bases outside the gene matches: 5. The germline CDR1 and CDR2 sequences are LNHNV and YYDKDF (reference sequence). CDR3 residues: CATGEGLANEQFF. Here the CDR3 DNA reads TGTGCCACCGGCGAGGGACTAGCCAATGAGCAGTTCTTC.

The CDR3 bases are TGTGCCATCAGTGAGTCTACTGAGAACACTGAAGCTTTCTTT. Translated, it gives CAISESTENTEAFF. The genes are TRBV10-3 and TRBJ1-1; D remains ambiguous. The CDR3 runs to 14 residues. V lost 0 bases to trimming and J lost 1 base, with 6 bases between them. Germline V gives CDR1 ENHRY, CDR2 SYGVKD.

There are many counts of this clone. The rearrangement joins TRBV7-9 to TRBJ1-5; 10 positions match TRBD1. CDR3 length equals 15 residues. The ends lost 4 bases at V and 3 bases at J; junction bases unmatched: 3. Germline lookup yields CDR1 SEHNR and CDR2 FQNEAQ (reference sequence). CDR3: CASSWGQGFNQPQHF. The CDR3 bases are TGTGCCAGCAGCTGGGGACAGGGGTTCAATCAGCCCCAGCATTTT.

The J gene is TRBJ1-5, the V gene TRBV19; 10 bases match TRBD1. The CDR3 has 18 residues. V was pared by 1 base and J by 2 bases, with 8 bases of the junction left unmatched. Germline V gene sequence: CDR1 LNHDA, CDR2 SQIVND (reference sequence). The CDR3 bases are TGTGCCAGTAGTATAGGCCCGACAGGGGGCCGTGGCAATCAGCCCCAGCATTTT. It yields the protein CASSIGPTGGRGNQPQHF.

The chain carries TRBV24-1 and TRBJ1-4, with D uncertain. Trimming removed 0 bases at V and 5 bases at J, with 12 bases between. Germline V gene lookup returns CDR1 KGHDR and CDR2 SFDVKD. The CDR3 extends over 16 amino acids. The CDR3 coding sequence is TGTGCCACCAGTGATTTGCAAGACACCTCAAATGAAAAACTGTTTTTT. Residues: CATSDLQDTSNEKLFF.

In this sample, this clone turned up once. The V and J genes are TRBV19 and TRBJ1-3, with TRBD1 matching 9 bases. Germline V gene lookup returns CDR1 LNHDA and CDR2 SQIVND (reference sequence). V dropped 9 bases and J dropped 0; count of bases not matched to a gene: 6. CDR3 size: 15 residues. The CDR3 DNA is TGTGCCAGCCGGACAGGGGTTAACTCTGGAAACACCATATATTTT. This encodes CASRTGVNSGNTIYF.

This clone was observed a single time. The V call is TRBV6-5, the J call TRBJ2-1; the match to TRBD2 covers 9 bases. The ends lost 4 bases at V and 6 bases at J; junction bases unmatched: 10. Germline CDR1 reads MNHEY; CDR2 reads SVGAGI. There are 16 residues in the CDR3. CDR3 bases: TGTGCCAGCAGTTGGATTAGCGGGAGTGTGAGCAATGAGCAGTTCTTC. Amino acids: CASSWISGSVSNEQFF.

This sequence joins TRBV7-6 and TRBJ1-2; no definite D call. CDR1 SGHVS and CDR2 FNYEAQ come from the germline V gene. There are 15 residues in the CDR3. The germline V and J ends were trimmed by 5 bases and 0 bases, with 13 bases remaining between them. Here the CDR3 DNA reads TGTGCCAGCAGCAACGGACTGGGAGCTAACTATGGCTACACCTTC. Its translation: CASSNGLGANYGYTF.

This clone occurred once. V and J are TRBV29-1 and TRBJ2-7; tentatively, D is TRBD2 (6 bases). The ends were cut back, 0 bases at V and 4 bases at J, with 19 bases in the middle. This CDR3 contains 16 residues. Germline V gene sequence: CDR1 SQVTM, CDR2 ANQGSEA. The CDR3 DNA reads as TGCAGCGTTGAAGATGGCCGGGGGACCGCGAATTACGAGCAGTACTTC. As protein: CSVEDGRGTANYEQYF.

In its sample, this clone was seen a few times. V gene TRBV19 combines with J gene TRBJ2-3; 9 nucleotides align to TRBD1. From germline, CDR1 is LNHDA and CDR2 SQIVND (reference sequence). The CDR3 spans 13 residues. The junction had 2 bases not matched to a gene; V was cut back by 7 bases and J by 3 bases. The DNA for the CDR3 is TGTGCCAGTAATGACAGGGGGACAGATACGCAGTATTTT. Protein sequence: CASNDRGTDTQYF.

This sequence joins TRBV14 and TRBJ1-2; D not resolved. The V end lost 1 base, the J end lost 4 bases, and 10 bases lay between the germline ends. The germline gives CDR1 SGHDN, CDR2 FVKESK. The CDR3 has 14 residues. As DNA, the CDR3 is TGTGCCAGCAGCCAAGGTCTGGGAGGCTATGGCTACACCTTC. Translated: CASSQGLGGYGYTF.

The genes are TRBV3-1 (or the pseudogene TRBV3-2) and TRBJ1-4; D might be TRBD1 (5 bases). Germline loops: CDR1 LGHDT, CDR2 YNNKEL (reference sequence). This CDR3 has 15 amino acids. The V end was cut by 1 base, the J end by 7 bases, with 13 bases between. The CDR3 DNA reads as TGTGCCAGCAGCCAAGTTTTCGGACAAGGTGAAAAACTGTTTTTT. It is translated as CASSQVFGQGEKLFF.

This clone was picked up one time. V is TRBV3-1 (or the pseudogene TRBV3-2) and J is TRBJ2-7, with D perhaps matching TRBD1 (5 bases). V lost 1 base to trimming and J lost 3 bases, with 13 bases between them. CDR1 LGHDT and CDR2 YNNKEL come from the germline V gene (reference sequence). The CDR3 is made up of 15 amino acids. The CDR3 sequence: CASSQGQGSFYEQYF. The DNA for the CDR3 is TGTGCCAGCAGCCAAGGGCAGGGTAGTTTCTACGAGCAGTACTTC.

This chain connects TRBV4-2 to TRBJ2-7; maybe TRBD1 (6 bases). Germline V lookup: CDR1 LGHNA, CDR2 YNFKEQ. The V gene lost 0 bases and the J gene lost 1 base, with 13 bases spanning the gap. The CDR3 has 16 residues. CDR3 region: CASSQDGRGQSYEQYF. The CDR3 DNA reads TGTGCCAGCAGCCAAGATGGTCGCGGACAGTCCTACGAGCAGTACTTC.

The gene calls are TRBV12-3 or TRBV12-4 and TRBJ2-1; perhaps TRBD2 as D (5 bases). The CDR3 is 13 residues long. V dropped 2 bases and J dropped 15 bases, with 17 bases sitting between them. The CDR3 reads CASSLSHLTSRFF. CDR3 bases: TGTGCCAGCAGTTTAAGCCACCTCACTAGTCGGTTCTTC.

The chain joins TRBV5-1 to TRBJ2-1; 11 nucleotides align to TRBD2. The CDR3 length is 15 residues. The V segment lost 4 bases and the J segment 6 bases; nucleotides outside the gene matches: 6. CDR1 is SGHRS, CDR2 YFSETQ, per germline. This CDR3 is CASSQLAGVANEQFF. The CDR3 nucleotides are TGCGCCAGCAGCCAACTAGCGGGAGTTGCCAATGAGCAGTTCTTC. Supplemented by reference TRBV5-1 and TRBJ2-1, the full variable domain reads KAGVTQTPRYLIKTRGQQVTLSCSPISGHRSVSWYQQTPGQGLQFLFEYFSETQRNKGNFPGRFSGRQFSNSRSEMNVSTLELGDSALYLCASSQLAGVANEQFFGPGTRLTVL.

In this sample, this clone turned up a few times. The gene calls are TRBV12-3 or TRBV12-4 and TRBJ1-2, with unresolved D. CDR3 length: 13 residues. Trimming cost V 6 bases and J 5 bases, with 13 bases left between them. CDR3 nucleotide sequence: TGTGCCAGCAGGTCTACAGTGTTGTATGGCTACACCTTC. Amino acid sequence: CASRSTVLYGYTF.

The chain has TRBV4-2 and TRBJ1-1, with 8 bases matching TRBD1. Trimming took 4 bases from V and 6 from J; bases not matched to a gene: 7. The CDR3 contains 14 residues. Germline-derived CDR1 and CDR2 are LGHNA and YNFKEQ. CDR3 sequence reads: CASSRTGGQAEAFF. Here the CDR3 DNA reads TGTGCCAGCAGCCGTACAGGGGGACAGGCTGAAGCTTTCTTT.

The rearrangement links TRBV4-1 to TRBJ2-1; 10 nucleotides align to TRBD1. The CDR3 loop spans 16 amino acids. In germline, CDR1 is MGHRA, CDR2 YSYEKL. The trim removed 5 bases at V and 3 bases at J, leaving 7 bases unmatched. CDR3 in amino acids: CASSKHGTGDYNEQFF. In nucleotides, the CDR3 is TGCGCCAGCAGCAAACACGGGACAGGGGACTACAATGAGCAGTTCTTC.

The CDR3 sequence: CASSTQGNTEAFF. The CDR3 DNA reads TGCGCCAGCAGTACCCAGGGGAACACTGAAGCTTTCTTT. The chain joins TRBV4-3 to TRBJ1-1; D possibly corresponds to TRBD1 (5 bases). V lost 6 bases and J lost 1, with 9 bases in between. The CDR3 spans 13 residues. Germline V gene lookup returns CDR1 LGHNA and CDR2 YSLEER.

This chain uses TRBV29-1 with TRBJ1-2, with D unresolved. Germline V gene data show CDR1 as SQVTM and CDR2 as ANQGSEA. Between the trimmed V and J ends, which lost 6 bases and 2 bases, there was a span of 10 bases. The CDR3 spans 12 residues. CDR3 nucleotides: TGCAGCGTCTTCGGTGTGAACTATGGCTACACCTTC. Amino acid sequence: CSVFGVNYGYTF.

This chain links TRBV29-1 with TRBJ2-2; 11 bases match TRBD2. V was pared by 2 bases and J by 7 bases, with 6 bases of the junction left unmatched. Per germline, CDR1 SQVTM and CDR2 ANQGSEA. The CDR3 covers 15 residues. The CDR3 is CSVELAGGQHGELFF. CDR3 in DNA: TGCAGCGTTGAACTAGCGGGAGGTCAGCACGGGGAGCTGTTTTTT.